This T cell receptor (beta chain) is from a study of T cells in localized non-small cell lung cancer. Study results and limitations: The study sequenced only one region of the tumor. As a result, intratumor heterogeneity could not be excluded and remains possible. Uninvolved adjacent lung had higher T cell clonality than tumor and all other tissues. Overall survival was longer when the density of T cells in the blood was higher. Turning up in adjacent lung were a median approximately 58 of the top 100 tumor clones.

Assay used: immunoSEQ multiplex PCR; TCRdb lists only in-frame clones, some missing. Of approximately 49,000 clones in the sample, 60% to 85% were seen once. The CDR3 spans 16 residues. CDR1 is MNHEY, CDR2 SVGAGI, per germline. V was trimmed by 2 bases and J by 2 bases, leaving 13 bases between them. Notes on this clone: Its matching antigen is unknown.

The sequenced sample was peripheral blood, obtained before any cancer treatment. The source of this sequence is a man between 40 and 70 years old with stage I squamous cell lung carcinoma. V and J are TRBV6-5 and TRBJ1-3, with D possibly TRBD1 on 6 matching bases. DNA of the CDR3: TGTGCCAGCAGTTACAAACCGGGACACACTGGAAACACCATATATTTT. It codes for CASSYKPGHTGNTIYF.